The subject of this entry is one T cell receptor beta chain. Its antigen remains unknown. CDR1 is WSHSY, CDR2 SAAADI, per germline. CDR3 length: 16 residues. After removal of 6 bases from V and 4 bases from J, the junction contained 15 bases not matched to a gene. The entry originates in a study of OX40 agonist ivuxolimab in advanced cancers. Study as a whole: Having had anti-PD-1, anti-PD-L1 or anti-CTLA-4 therapy before was allowed, and about 40% had some. Findings and limits, study-wide: Expanded peripheral T-cell antigen specificity went undetermined. Expanded clones tended on average to be more numerous among CD8+ T cells than CD4+.

The data were produced by immunoSEQ multiplex PCR, yet TCRdb's version contains in-frame clones alone and is incomplete. The sample has about 120,000 clones, 80% to 90% seen once. The specimen was CD4+ or CD8+ T cells sorted from blood, collected in a trial of the OX40 agonist ivuxolimab. The J gene is TRBJ2-7, the V gene TRBV10-2; 7 bases are a match to TRBD1. This TCR was sampled from an adult with an advanced solid tumor such as melanoma, head and neck, liver or kidney cancer. The CDR3 coding sequence is TGCGCCAGCAGGACAGGGATCATGGACCCTAAATACGAGCAGTACTTC. It is translated as CASRTGIMDPKYEQYF.